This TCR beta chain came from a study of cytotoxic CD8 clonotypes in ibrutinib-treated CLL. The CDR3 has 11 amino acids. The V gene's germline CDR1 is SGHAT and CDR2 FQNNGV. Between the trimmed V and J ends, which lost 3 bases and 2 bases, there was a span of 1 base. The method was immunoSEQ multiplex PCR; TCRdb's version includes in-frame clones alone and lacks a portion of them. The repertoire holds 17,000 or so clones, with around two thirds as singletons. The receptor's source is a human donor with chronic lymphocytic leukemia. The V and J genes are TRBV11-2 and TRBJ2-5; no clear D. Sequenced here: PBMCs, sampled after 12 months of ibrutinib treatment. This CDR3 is CASSFQETQYF. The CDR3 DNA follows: TGTGCCAGCAGCTTTCAAGAGACCCAGTACTTC. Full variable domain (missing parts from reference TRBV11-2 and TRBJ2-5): EAGVAQSPRYKIIEKRQSVAFWCNPISGHATLYWYQQILGQGPKLLIQFQNNGVVDDSQLPKDRFSAERLKGVDSTLKIQPAKLEDSAVYLCASSFQETQYFGPGTRLLVL.